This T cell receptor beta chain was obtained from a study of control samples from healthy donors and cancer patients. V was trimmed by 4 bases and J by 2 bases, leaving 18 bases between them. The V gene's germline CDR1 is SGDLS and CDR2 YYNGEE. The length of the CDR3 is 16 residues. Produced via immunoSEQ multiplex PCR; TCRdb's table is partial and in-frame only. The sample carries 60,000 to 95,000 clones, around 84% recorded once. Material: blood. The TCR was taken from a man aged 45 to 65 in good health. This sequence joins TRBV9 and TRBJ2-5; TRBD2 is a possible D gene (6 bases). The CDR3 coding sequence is TGTGCCAGCAGCCCCGCCACGGGGGTAGGGCAAGAGACCCAGTACTTC. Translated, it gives CASSPATGVGQETQYF.